This T cell receptor beta chain was sequenced during a study of T cells after yellow fever vaccination. TCRdb reprocessed the 5' RACE reads with MiXCR, giving one entry per CDR3 protein. The sample has approximately 510,000 distinct CDR3 sequences; 20% to 25% are singletons. This clonotype came up a few times. The receptor was isolated from a man aged 18 to 35 who received the YFV17D yellow fever vaccine. The material was PBMCs, obtained 21 days after the first yellow fever vaccination.

The DNA for the CDR3 is TGTGCCAGCAGGGAGGTCATCGATAATTCACCCCTCCACTTT. It translates to CASREVIDNSPLHF. The chain recombines TRBV2 with TRBJ1-6; D gene uncertain. Looked up from germline, CDR1 is SNHLY and CDR2 is FYNNEI. The ends were cut back, 6 bases at V and 5 bases at J, with 11 bases in the middle. The length of the CDR3 is 14 residues.